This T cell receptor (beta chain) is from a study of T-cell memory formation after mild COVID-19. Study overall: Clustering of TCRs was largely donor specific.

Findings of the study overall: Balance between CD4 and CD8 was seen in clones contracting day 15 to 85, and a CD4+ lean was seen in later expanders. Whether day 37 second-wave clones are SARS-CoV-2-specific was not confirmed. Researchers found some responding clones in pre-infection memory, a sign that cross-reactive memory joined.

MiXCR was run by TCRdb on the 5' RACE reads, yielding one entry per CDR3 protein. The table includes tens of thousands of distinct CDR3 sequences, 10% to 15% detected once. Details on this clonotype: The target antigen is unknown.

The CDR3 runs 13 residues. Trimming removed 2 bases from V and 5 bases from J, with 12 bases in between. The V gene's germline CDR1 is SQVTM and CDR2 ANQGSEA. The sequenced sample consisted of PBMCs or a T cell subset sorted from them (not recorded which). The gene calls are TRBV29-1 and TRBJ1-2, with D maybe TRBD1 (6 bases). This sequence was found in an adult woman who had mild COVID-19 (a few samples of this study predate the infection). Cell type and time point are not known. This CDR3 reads CSVELQGPYGYTF. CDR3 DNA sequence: TGCAGCGTTGAATTGCAGGGGCCTTATGGCTACACCTTC.